Listed below are T cell receptor beta chains from one sample, sequenced in a study of T cells in Graves' hyperthyroidism and ophthalmopathy. TCRdb reanalysed the multiplex PCR reads using MiXCR and keeps one entry per CDR3 protein. The sample lists 250,000 to 350,000 distinct CDR3 sequences; around 22% were seen once. The material sequenced was blood. The source is a man younger than 45 with Graves' ophthalmopathy. CDR3s include the opening cysteine and the closing phenylalanine or tryptophan. The order of the fields is V gene, clone size, J gene, D gene, CDR3 protein, CDR3 DNA. The D gene is left open where the match is weak. Clone size, where shown, is once, few, many, or a class for clones that have expanded.

V: TRBV7-6
size: -
J: TRBJ2-7
D: TRBD1
CDR3: CASSLRQGSEQYF
DNA: TGTGCCAGCAGCCTCCGACAGGGATCCGAGCAGTACTTC

V: TRBV6-1
size: -
J: TRBJ1-2
D: -
CDR3: CASSVVGEVISYGYTF
DNA: TGTGCCAGCAGTGTCGTAGGGGAGGTAATCTCCTATGGCTACACCTTC

V: TRBV10-2
size: few
J: TRBJ1-2
D: -
CDR3: CASSNTGLGNYGYTF
DNA: TGCGCCAGCAGTAATACAGGGCTTGGGAACTATGGCTACACCTTC

V: TRBV11-2
size: few
J: TRBJ2-2
D: -
CDR3: CASSSRQLFF
DNA: TGTGCCAGCAGCTCCCGTCAGCTGTTTTTT

V: TRBV30
size: many
J: TRBJ1-1
D: TRBD1
CDR3: CAWSAQGRLNTEAFF
DNA: TGTGCCTGGAGTGCACAGGGGCGTTTGAACACTGAAGCTTTCTTT

V: TRBV9
size: -
J: TRBJ1-1
D: TRBD1
CDR3: CASSGYRGPAFF
DNA: TGTGCCAGCAGCGGTTACAGGGGGCCAGCTTTCTTT

V: TRBV7-3
size: few
J: TRBJ2-2
D: -
CDR3: CASRPDKDTGELFF
DNA: TGTGCCAGCAGGCCGGACAAAGACACCGGGGAGCTGTTTTTT

V: TRBV24-1
size: few
J: TRBJ1-2
D: TRBD1
CDR3: CATSEPGTDYGYTF
DNA: TGTGCCACCAGTGAACCCGGGACAGACTATGGCTACACCTTC

V: TRBV28
size: many
J: TRBJ1-1
D: -
CDR3: CASRIASLLSNTNTEAFF
DNA: TGTGCCAGCAGGATTGCCAGCTTGCTCTCCAATACGAACACTGAAGCTTTCTTT

V: TRBV6-1
size: -
J: TRBJ2-1
D: -
CDR3: CASSLMGSYNEQFF
DNA: TGTGCCAGCAGTCTTATGGGCTCCTACAATGAGCAGTTCTTC